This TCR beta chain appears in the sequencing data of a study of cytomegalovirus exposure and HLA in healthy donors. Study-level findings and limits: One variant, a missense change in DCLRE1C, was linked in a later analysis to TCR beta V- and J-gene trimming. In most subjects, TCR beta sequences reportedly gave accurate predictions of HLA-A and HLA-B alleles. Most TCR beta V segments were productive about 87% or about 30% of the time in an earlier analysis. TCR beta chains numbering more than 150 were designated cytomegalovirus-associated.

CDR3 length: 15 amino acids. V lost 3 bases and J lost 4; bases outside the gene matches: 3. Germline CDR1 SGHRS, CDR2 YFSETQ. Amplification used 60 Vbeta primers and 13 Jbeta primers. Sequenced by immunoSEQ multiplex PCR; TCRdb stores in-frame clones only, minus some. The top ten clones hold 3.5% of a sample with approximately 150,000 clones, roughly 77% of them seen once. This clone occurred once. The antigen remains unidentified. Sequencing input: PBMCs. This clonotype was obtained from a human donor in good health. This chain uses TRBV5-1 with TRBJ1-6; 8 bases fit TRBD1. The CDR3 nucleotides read TGCGCCAGCAGCTCGGACAGGGTTTATAATTCACCCCTCCACTTT. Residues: CASSSDRVYNSPLHF.